This T cell receptor (beta chain) came from a study of shared clonotypes between healthy human individuals. Study results and limitations: Between a handful of donors, naive CD4 clonotypes were shared at a level of approximately 5%. Clonotypes not shared had lower generation probabilities than those common to all four donors.

Points on this clone: Its target is unknown.

Using immunoSEQ multiplex PCR, the repertoire was profiled, and TCRdb retains in-frame clones only, with some absent. The sample yields more than 2 million clones, about 95% seen once. The receptor comes from a man between 18 and 29 years old in good health. The sample taken for sequencing was naive CD4+ T cells sorted from blood. Described subset: CD45RA+ positively selected.

CDR3 protein: CASSPLRSSGNTIYF. The CDR3, as DNA: TGTGCCAGCAGCCCACTCCGGTCCTCTGGAAACACCATATATTTT. This chain links TRBV9 with TRBJ1-3; unclear D gene. In germline, CDR1 is SGDLS, CDR2 YYNGEE. CDR3 size: 15 residues. The ends were cut back, 4 bases at V and 0 bases at J, with 11 bases in the middle.